These 14 T cell receptor beta chains originate from one sample sequenced in a study of blood T cells in healthy people across ages. A second PCR of about 7 to 11 cycles used a sample-barcoded 5' primer and a J-beta primer mix. In TCRdb, the 5' RACE reads were re-called with MiXCR into one record per CDR3 protein. The table has over a million distinct CDR3 sequences, less than 50% seen once. Sequencing was performed on blood. The receptors come from a woman aged 55-69 years in good health.

This clonotype has a count of ten or more. The rearrangement uses TRBV4-1 and TRBJ1-2, with TRBD1 identical over 8 bases. Germline values: CDR1 MGHRA, CDR2 YSYEKL. V was pared by 0 bases and J by 5 bases, with 11 bases of the junction left unmatched. The CDR3 totals 17 residues. The CDR3 DNA reads as TGCGCCAGCAGCCAAGAAGGTTCAGGGGGCGGCTGGTATGGCTACACCTTC. Translated: CASSQEGSGGGWYGYTF.

This clonotype showed up just a few times. This chain connects TRBV20-1 to TRBJ1-5, with a weak D call TRBD1 (6 bases). This CDR3 has 15 amino acids. Germline V CDR1 and CDR2: DFQATT, SNEGSKA (reference sequence). V lost 0 bases, J lost 6 bases, and 15 bases lay in between. For the CDR3, the DNA is TGCAGTGCTAGAGACACAGGGACGGGGAGTCAGCCCCAGCATTTT. It translates to CSARDTGTGSQPQHF.

The chain combines TRBV6-1 with TRBJ2-3; D remains ambiguous. This CDR3 has 15 amino acids. V was shortened by 8 bases and J by 2 bases, with 17 bases between the two germline ends. The germline gives CDR1 MNHNS, CDR2 SASEGT. The CDR3 sequence is CASGLKRIPTDTQYF. CDR3 in DNA: TGTGCCAGCGGGTTGAAGCGCATTCCCACAGATACGCAGTATTTT.

This clonotype occurred a few times. This chain uses TRBV7-9 with TRBJ2-1; 8 positions match TRBD2. Germline V gene sequence: CDR1 SEHNR, CDR2 FQNEAQ (reference sequence). The CDR3 extends over 15 amino acids. With V trimmed by 0 bases and J by 7 bases, 5 bases remained unmatched. CDR3 bases: TGTGCCAGCAGCTTAGCGCGGGGGGAGGCTAATGAGCAGTTCTTC. Translation: CASSLARGEANEQFF.

This clonotype was seen more than once but under ten times. The genes are TRBV5-1 and TRBJ1-1, with a possible D match to TRBD1 (6 bases). Germline CDR1 SGHRS, CDR2 YFSETQ. The V and J ends lost 4 bases and 6 bases respectively, with 16 bases between them. CDR3 length equals 14 residues. As DNA, the CDR3 is TGCGCCAGCAGCCCCACAGGGCCCAAGGCTGAAGCTTTCTTT. It codes for CASSPTGPKAEAFF.

The CDR3 coding sequence is TGTGCCAGCAGTTTACAGGAGGGCCCCGACAATGAGCAGTACTTC. It encodes CASSLQEGPDNEQYF. The chain employs TRBV28 and TRBJ2-1, with D perhaps matching TRBD2 (6 bases). The J call is in doubt because the DNA end fits TRBJ2-7 better. The CDR3 is made up of 15 amino acids. Germline loops: CDR1 MDHEN, CDR2 SYDVKM.

The V and J genes are TRBV6-5 and TRBJ2-1; possibly TRBD2 for D (6 bases). The CDR3 is made up of 16 amino acids. Germline CDR1 reads MNHEY; CDR2 reads SVGAGI. The germline V and J ends were trimmed by 0 bases and 8 bases, with 17 bases remaining between them. This chain's CDR3 is CASSYSVGGYSYEQFF. The CDR3, as DNA: TGTGCCAGCAGTTACTCGGTCGGGGGTTACAGCTATGAGCAGTTCTTC.

V and J are TRBV6-1 and TRBJ2-4; 9 bases are a match to TRBD1. The tail of the sequence fits TRBJ2-7 better, so the J call may be wrong. The CDR3 covers 18 residues. Per the germline V gene, CDR1 is MNHNS and CDR2 is SASEGT. DNA for the CDR3: TGTGCCAGCAGTGATACCGGGACAGGGTTAGGACTAGCCTACGAGCAGTACTTC. Translation: CASSDTGTGLGLAYEQYF.

The V gene is TRBV7-6, the J gene TRBJ2-5, with D perhaps matching TRBD1 (6 bases). The J call may be in error: the DNA end matches TRBJ2-7 better. Germline-derived CDR1 and CDR2 are SGHVS and FNYEAQ. This CDR3 region has 15 residues. CDR3 in DNA: TGTGCCAGCAGCCCAGTGGTGGGACAAGGCTACGAGCAGTACTTC. Translating it yields CASSPVVGQGYEQYF.

This chain uses TRBV7-8 with TRBJ2-7, with TRBD1 matching over 10 bases. The J call may be wrong; the DNA end is better matched by TRBJ2-5. The CDR3 is made up of 15 amino acids. Germline CDR1 is SGHVS and CDR2 is FQNEAQ. DNA for the CDR3: TGTGCCAGCAGCTTCTGGACAGGGGGACAAGAGACCCAGTACTTC. Encoded protein: CASSFWTGGQETQYF.

This clonotype appeared a few times. The gene calls are TRBV20-1 and TRBJ2-4; D possibly corresponds to TRBD2 (6 bases). Trimming left V 5 bases short and J 1 base short, with 15 bases between. CDR1 is DFQATT and CDR2 is SNEGSKA in the germline V gene (reference sequence). This CDR3 is built from 15 residues. The CDR3 loop reads CSAPNSGTAKNIQYF. The CDR3 region has the DNA TGCAGTGCTCCGAATTCCGGGACTGCCAAAAACATTCAGTACTTC.

J is TRBJ2-5 and V is TRBV28; a weak D match, TRBD1 (6 bases). With 11 bases removed from V and 4 bases from J, the gap between germline ends came to 20 bases. Looked up from germline, CDR1 is MDHEN and CDR2 is SYDVKM. This CDR3 comprises 14 residues. The chain's CDR3 is CAGRRQGKGETQYF. CDR3 coding DNA: TGTGCCGGGCGGAGGCAGGGGAAGGGAGAGACCCAGTACTTC.

This clonotype is a singleton in its sample. This chain uses TRBV4-1 with TRBJ2-3; D is uncertain. The V and J ends lost 0 bases and 4 bases respectively, with 11 bases between them. Germline CDR1 reads MGHRA; CDR2 reads YSYEKL. The CDR3 is 15 amino acids. The CDR3 reads CASSQDSKGPDTQYF. As DNA, the CDR3 is TGCGCCAGCAGCCAAGATAGTAAGGGTCCAGATACGCAGTATTTT.

Worth noting for this clonotype: One junction end disagrees with the germline gene, perhaps due to a read error. This chain links TRBV29-1 with TRBJ1-4; D gene unclear. CDR3 length: 14 residues. Germline CDR1 and CDR2: SQVTM and ANQGSEA. DNA of the CDR3: TGCAGCGCTGTAGGGAAAGGAACTAATGAAAAGCTGTTTTTT. This codes for CSAVGKGTNEKLFF.